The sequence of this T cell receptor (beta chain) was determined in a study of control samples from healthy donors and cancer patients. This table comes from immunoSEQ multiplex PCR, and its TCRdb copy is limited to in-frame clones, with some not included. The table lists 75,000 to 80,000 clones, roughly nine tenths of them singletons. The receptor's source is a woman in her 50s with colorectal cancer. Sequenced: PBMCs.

CDR3 bases: TGTGCCAGCAGCCAAGGGGAAGAGACCCAGTACTTC. As protein: CASSQGEETQYF. The rearrangement uses TRBV3-1 (or the pseudogene TRBV3-2) and TRBJ2-5; D is uncertain. The CDR3 has 12 residues. Germline CDR1 and CDR2: LGHDT and YNNKEL (reference sequence). V lost 1 base to trimming and J lost 3 bases, with 3 bases between them.